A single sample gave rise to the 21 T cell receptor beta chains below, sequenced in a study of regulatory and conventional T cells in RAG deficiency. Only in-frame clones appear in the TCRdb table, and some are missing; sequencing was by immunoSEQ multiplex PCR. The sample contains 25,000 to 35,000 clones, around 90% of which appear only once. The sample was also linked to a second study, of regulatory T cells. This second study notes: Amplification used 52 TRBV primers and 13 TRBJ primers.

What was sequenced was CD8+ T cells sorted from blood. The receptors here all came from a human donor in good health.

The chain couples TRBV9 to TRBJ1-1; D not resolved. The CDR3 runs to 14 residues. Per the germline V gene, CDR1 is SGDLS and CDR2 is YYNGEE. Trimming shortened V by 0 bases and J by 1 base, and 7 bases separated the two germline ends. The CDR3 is CASSVAYQNTEAFF. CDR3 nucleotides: TGTGCCAGCAGCGTAGCTTACCAGAACACTGAAGCTTTCTTT. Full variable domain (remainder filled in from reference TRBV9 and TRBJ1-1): DSGVTQTPKHLITATGQRVTLRCSPRSGDLSVYWYQQSLDQGLQFLIQYYNGEERAKGNILERFSAQQFPDLHSELNLSSLELGDSALYFCASSVAYQNTEAFFGQGTRLTVV.

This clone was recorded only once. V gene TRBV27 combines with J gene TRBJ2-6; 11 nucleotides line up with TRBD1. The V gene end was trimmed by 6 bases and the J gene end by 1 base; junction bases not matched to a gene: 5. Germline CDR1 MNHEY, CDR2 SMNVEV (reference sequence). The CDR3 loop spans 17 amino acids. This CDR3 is CASRPGQGESGANVLTF. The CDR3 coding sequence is TGTGCCAGCAGACCGGGACAGGGGGAGTCTGGGGCCAACGTCCTGACTTTC. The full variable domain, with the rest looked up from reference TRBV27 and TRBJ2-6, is EAQVTQNPRYLITVTGKKLTVTCSQNMNHEYMSWYRQDPGLGLRQIYYSMNVEVTDKGDVPEGYKVSRKEKRNFPLILESPSPNQTSLYFCASRPGQGESGANVLTFGAGSRLTVL.

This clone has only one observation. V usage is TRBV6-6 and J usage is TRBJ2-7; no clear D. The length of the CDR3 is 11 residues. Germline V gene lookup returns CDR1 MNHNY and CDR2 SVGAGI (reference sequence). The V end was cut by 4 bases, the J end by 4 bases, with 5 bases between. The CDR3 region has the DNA TGTGCCAGCAGTTGGTCGTACGAGCAGTACTTC. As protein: CASSWSYEQYF.

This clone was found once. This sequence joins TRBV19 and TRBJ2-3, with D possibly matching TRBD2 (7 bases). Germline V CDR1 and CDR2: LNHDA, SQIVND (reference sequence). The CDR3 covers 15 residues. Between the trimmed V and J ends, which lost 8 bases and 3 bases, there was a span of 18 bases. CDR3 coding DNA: TGTGCCAGTTGGGACGGGGGGCGCGGGACAGATACGCAGTATTTT. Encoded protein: CASWDGGRGTDTQYF.

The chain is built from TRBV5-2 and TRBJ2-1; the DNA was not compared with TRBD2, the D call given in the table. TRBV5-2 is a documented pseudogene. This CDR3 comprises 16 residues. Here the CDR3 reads CASSQGSLAKTPVEFF. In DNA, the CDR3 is TGTGCCAGCAGCCAAGGGTCGCTAGCTAAAACCCCTGTGGAGTTCTTC.

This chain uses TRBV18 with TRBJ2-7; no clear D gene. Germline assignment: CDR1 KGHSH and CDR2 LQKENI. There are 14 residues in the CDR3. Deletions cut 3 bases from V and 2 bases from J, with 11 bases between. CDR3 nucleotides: TGTGCCAGCTCACCCACCGGGCGGACCTACGAGCAGTACTTC. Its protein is CASSPTGRTYEQYF.

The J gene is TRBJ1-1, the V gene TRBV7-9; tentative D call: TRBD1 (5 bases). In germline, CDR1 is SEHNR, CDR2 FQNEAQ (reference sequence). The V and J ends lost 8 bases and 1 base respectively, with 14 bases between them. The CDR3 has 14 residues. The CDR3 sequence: CASFNSGANTEAFF. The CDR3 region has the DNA TGTGCCAGCTTCAATAGCGGGGCGAACACTGAAGCTTTCTTT.

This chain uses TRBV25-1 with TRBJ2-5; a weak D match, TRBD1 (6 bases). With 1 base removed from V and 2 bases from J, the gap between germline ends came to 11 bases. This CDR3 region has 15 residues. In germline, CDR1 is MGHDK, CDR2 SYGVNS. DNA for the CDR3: TGTGCCAGCAGTGAATGGGCAGGGGTACAAGAGACCCAGTACTTC. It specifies CASSEWAGVQETQYF. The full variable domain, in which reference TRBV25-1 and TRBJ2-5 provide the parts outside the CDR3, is EADIYQTPRYLVIGTGKKITLECSQTMGHDKMYWYQQDPGMELHLIHYSYGVNSTEKGDLSSESTVSRIRTEHFPLTLESARPSHTSQYLCASSEWAGVQETQYFGPGTRLLVL.

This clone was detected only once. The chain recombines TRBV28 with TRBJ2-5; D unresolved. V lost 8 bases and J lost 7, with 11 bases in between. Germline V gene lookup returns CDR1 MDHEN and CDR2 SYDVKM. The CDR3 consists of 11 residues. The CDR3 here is CASQEPPTQYF. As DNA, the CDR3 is TGTGCCAGCCAGGAACCCCCGACCCAGTACTTC.

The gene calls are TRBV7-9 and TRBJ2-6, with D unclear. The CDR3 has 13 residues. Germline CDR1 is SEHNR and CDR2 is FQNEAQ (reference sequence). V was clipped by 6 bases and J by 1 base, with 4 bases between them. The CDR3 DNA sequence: TGTGCCAGCAGACCTTCTGGGGCCAACGTCCTGACTTTC. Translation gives CASRPSGANVLTF.

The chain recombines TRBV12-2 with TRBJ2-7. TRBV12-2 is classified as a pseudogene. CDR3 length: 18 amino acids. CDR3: CASRLGGSSGTPSYEQYF. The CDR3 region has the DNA TGTGCAAGTCGCCTAGGAGGGTCCTCCGGGACCCCCTCCTACGAGCAGTACTTC.

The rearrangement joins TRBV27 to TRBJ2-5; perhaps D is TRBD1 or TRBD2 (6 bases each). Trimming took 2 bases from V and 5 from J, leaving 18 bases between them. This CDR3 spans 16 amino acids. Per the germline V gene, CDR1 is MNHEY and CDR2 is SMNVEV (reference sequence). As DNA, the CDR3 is TGTGCCAGCAGTTTAGCGGGGACATTCCAGGGGGAGACCCAGTACTTC. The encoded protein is CASSLAGTFQGETQYF.

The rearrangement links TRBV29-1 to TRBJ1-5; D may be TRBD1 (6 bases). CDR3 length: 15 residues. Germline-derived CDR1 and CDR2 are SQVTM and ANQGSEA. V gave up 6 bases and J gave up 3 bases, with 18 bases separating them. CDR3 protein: CSVLIQTGTNQPQHF. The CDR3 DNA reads TGCAGCGTCCTAATTCAGACAGGCACCAATCAGCCCCAGCATTTT.

The CDR3 DNA reads as TGTGCCAGCAGTGATTCAGCGGATGGTGTTGAGACCCAGTACTTC. Encoded protein: CASSDSADGVETQYF. This chain links TRBV2 with TRBJ2-5, with D possibly matching TRBD2 (5 bases). Germline V gives CDR1 SNHLY, CDR2 FYNNEI. There are 15 residues in the CDR3. Trimming took 3 bases from V and 5 from J, leaving 16 bases between them.

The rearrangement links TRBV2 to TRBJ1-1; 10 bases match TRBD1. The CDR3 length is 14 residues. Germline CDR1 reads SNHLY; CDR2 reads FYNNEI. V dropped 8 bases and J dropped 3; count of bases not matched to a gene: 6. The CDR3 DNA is TGTGCCAGCGGGGGGACAGGGGTGGACACTGAAGCTTTCTTT. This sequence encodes CASGGTGVDTEAFF.

CDR3 sequence: CASSPGALSSYEQYF. CDR3 nucleotide sequence: TGTGCCAGCAGCCCAGGGGCCCTAAGCTCCTACGAGCAGTACTTC. The chain couples TRBV5-6 to TRBJ2-7; perhaps TRBD1 as D (6 bases). The CDR3 consists of 15 residues. Germline V gives CDR1 SGHDT, CDR2 YYEEEE. The germline V and J ends were trimmed by 4 bases and 0 bases, with 14 bases remaining between them.

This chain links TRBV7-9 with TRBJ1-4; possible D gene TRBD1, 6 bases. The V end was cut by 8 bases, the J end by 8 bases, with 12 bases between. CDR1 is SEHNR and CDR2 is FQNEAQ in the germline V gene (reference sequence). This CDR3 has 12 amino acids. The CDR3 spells CASGTGREKLFF. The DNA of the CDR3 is TGTGCCAGCGGAACAGGGCGGGAAAAACTGTTTTTT.

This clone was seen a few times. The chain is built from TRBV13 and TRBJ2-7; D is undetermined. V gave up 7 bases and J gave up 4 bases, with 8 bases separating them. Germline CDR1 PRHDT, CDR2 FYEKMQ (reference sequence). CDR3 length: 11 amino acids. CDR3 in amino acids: CASTSTYEQYF. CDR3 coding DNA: TGTGCCAGCACTAGTACGTACGAGCAGTACTTC.

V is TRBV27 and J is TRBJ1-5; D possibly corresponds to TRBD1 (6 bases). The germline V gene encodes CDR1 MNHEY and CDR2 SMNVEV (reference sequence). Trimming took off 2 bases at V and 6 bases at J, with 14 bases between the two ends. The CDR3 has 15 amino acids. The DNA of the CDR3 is TGTGCCAGCAGTTTAACCGGGGACACGGGTCAGCCCCAGCATTTT. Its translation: CASSLTGDTGQPQHF.

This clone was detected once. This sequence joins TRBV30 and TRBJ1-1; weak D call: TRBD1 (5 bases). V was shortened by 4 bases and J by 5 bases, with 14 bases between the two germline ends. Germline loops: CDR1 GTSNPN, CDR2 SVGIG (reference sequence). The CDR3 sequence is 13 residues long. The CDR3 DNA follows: TGTGCCTGGATGGTGGGGGAGAGAACTGAAGCTTTCTTT. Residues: CAWMVGERTEAFF.

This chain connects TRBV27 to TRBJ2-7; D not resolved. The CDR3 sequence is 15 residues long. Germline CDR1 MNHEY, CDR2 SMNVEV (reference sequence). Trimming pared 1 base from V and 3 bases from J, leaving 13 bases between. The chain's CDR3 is CASSLYPSPGYEQYF. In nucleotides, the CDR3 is TGTGCCAGCAGTTTATATCCGTCCCCTGGCTACGAGCAGTACTTC.